These 32 T cell receptor beta chains share one sample of origin, sequenced in a study of T cell changes during pregnancy in multiple sclerosis. TCRdb keeps only in-frame clones here, not all; method: immunoSEQ multiplex PCR. The repertoire has tens of thousands of clones, 92% of them found once; the top ten carry 2.5% to 3.5%. Sequenced here: peripheral blood, sampled in the third trimester of pregnancy. The receptors here all came from a female donor in good health, enrolled as a control in a pregnancy study.

The sample holds one count of this clone. V and J are TRBV2 and TRBJ2-5; 8 nucleotides line up with TRBD2. Losses at the gene ends were 6 bases for V and 7 bases for J; bases not matched to a gene: 16. This CDR3 contains 16 residues. Germline V gene data show CDR1 as SNHLY and CDR2 as FYNNEI. CDR3 sequence reads: CASSASETRAGGTQYF. CDR3 DNA: TGTGCCAGCAGCGCGTCCGAGACACGCGCGGGGGGGACCCAGTACTTC.

The CDR3: CASSLEGHKGEKLFF. In DNA form, the CDR3 reads TGTGCCAGCAGCTTGGAGGGGCATAAGGGCGAAAAACTGTTTTTT. The rearrangement joins TRBV5-5 to TRBJ1-4; D possibly corresponds to TRBD1 (5 bases). The CDR3 extends over 15 amino acids. The V end was cut by 0 bases, the J end by 8 bases, with 14 bases between. Germline values: CDR1 SGHKS, CDR2 YYEKEE (reference sequence).

The chain recombines TRBV5-4 with TRBJ2-5; possibly TRBD2 for D (5 bases). The CDR3 contains 14 residues. Trimming stripped 3 bases from V and 4 bases from J, with 13 bases between. Germline lookup yields CDR1 SGHNT and CDR2 YYREEE (reference sequence). The CDR3 loop is CASSSSSGGETQYF. The CDR3 DNA sequence: TGTGCCAGCAGCTCTTCCTCTGGAGGAGAGACCCAGTACTTC. Full variable domain (remainder filled in from reference TRBV5-4 and TRBJ2-5): ETGVTQSPTHLIKTRGQQVTLRCSSQSGHNTVSWYQQALGQGPQFIFQYYREEENGRGNFPPRFSGLQFPNYSSELNVNALELDDSALYLCASSSSSGGETQYFGPGTRLLVL.

The chain combines TRBV7-2 with TRBJ2-2, with D perhaps TRBD2 (6 bases). The CDR3 is 14 amino acids. Trimming took 4 bases from V and 2 from J, leaving 8 bases between them. Germline V CDR1 and CDR2: SGHTA, FQGNSA. This CDR3 is CASSSDYNTGELFF. The CDR3 coding sequence is TGTGCCAGCAGCTCGGACTATAACACCGGGGAGCTGTTTTTT.

In DNA form, the CDR3 reads TGTGCCAGCAGCCAGTCAGTAAATGAAAAACTGTTTTTT. This encodes CASSQSVNEKLFF. The V call is TRBV14, the J call TRBJ1-4; D remains unclear. Trimming pared 3 bases from V and 5 bases from J, leaving 7 bases between. The CDR3 sequence is 13 residues long. Germline V gene sequence: CDR1 SGHDN, CDR2 FVKESK.

The chain joins TRBV4-3 to TRBJ1-6, with 7 positions matching TRBD1. V gave up 4 bases and J gave up 7 bases; unmatched junction bases: 7. The germline V gene has CDR1 LGHNA and CDR2 YSLEER. The CDR3 spans 15 residues. CDR3 nucleotide sequence: TGCGCCAGCAGCCTCTACCGGGACAGCAATTCACCCCTCCACTTT. It yields the protein CASSLYRDSNSPLHF.

This clone was seen only once. This chain links TRBV2 with TRBJ2-6; D is unresolved. Germline-derived CDR1 and CDR2 are SNHLY and FYNNEI. The CDR3 spans 12 residues. The germline V and J ends were trimmed by 8 bases and 2 bases, with 4 bases remaining between them. CDR3 nucleotide sequence: TGTGCCAGCGGAGCTGGGGCCAACGTCCTGACTTTC. It codes for CASGAGANVLTF.

The CDR3 coding sequence is TGTGCCAGCAGTGCTCTAGCGGGGGCCGGAGTCGAGCAGTACTTC. Its translation: CASSALAGAGVEQYF. This chain uses TRBV27 with TRBJ2-5, with 10 bases that match TRBD2. Judging by the DNA end, TRBJ2-7 fits better; the J call may be wrong. The CDR3 covers 15 residues. CDR1 and CDR2 from the germline V gene are MNHEY and SMNVEV (reference sequence).

This chain links TRBV18 with TRBJ2-6, with 8 bases that match TRBD2. The V and J ends lost 2 bases and 0 bases, in that order; junction bases with no gene match: 6. The germline V gene has CDR1 KGHSH and CDR2 LQKENI. This CDR3 spans 18 amino acids. For the CDR3, the DNA is TGTGCCAGCTCACCAATGTACCTAGCGGGCTCTGGGGCCAACGTCCTGACTTTC. This encodes CASSPMYLAGSGANVLTF.

The rearrangement links TRBV11-3 to TRBJ2-3; D remains ambiguous. The CDR3 totals 12 residues. CDR1 is SGHNT and CDR2 is YENEEA in the germline V gene. V was clipped by 2 bases and J by 4 bases, with 4 bases between them. As DNA, the CDR3 is TGTGCCAGCAGCTTACAGGCAGATACGCAGTATTTT. Protein: CASSLQADTQYF.

The chain combines TRBV18 with TRBJ1-5; 9 positions match TRBD1. CDR3 length equals 14 residues. V lost 3 bases, J lost 6 bases, and 3 bases stayed unmatched. Germline V gene data show CDR1 as KGHSH and CDR2 as LQKENI. The CDR3 is CASSPTGGRQPQHF. The DNA for the CDR3 is TGTGCCAGCTCACCCACAGGGGGCCGTCAGCCCCAGCATTTT.

This chain uses TRBV5-1 with TRBJ1-1; D is uncertain. CDR3 length: 15 amino acids. Trimming cost V 0 bases and J 8 bases, with 17 bases left between them. Germline V gene lookup returns CDR1 SGHRS and CDR2 YFSETQ. The DNA of the CDR3 is TGCGCCAGCAGCTTGGCCGACGCACGGAGAGCCGAAGCTTTCTTT. It yields the protein CASSLADARRAEAFF.

As for this clone: The sample carries other DNA sequences with the same CDR3. This rearrangement joins TRBV7-3 to TRBJ2-2; TRBD2 is a possible D gene (6 bases). The V and J ends lost 3 bases and 1 base respectively, with 6 bases between them. Germline lookup yields CDR1 SGHTA and CDR2 FQGTGA. The CDR3 extends over 14 amino acids. CDR3 in amino acids: CASSFSGNTGELFF. CDR3 coding DNA: TGTGCCAGCAGCTTTAGCGGGAACACCGGGGAGCTGTTTTTT.

This chain uses TRBV29-1 with TRBJ2-7; 7 bases map to TRBD2. Unmatched junction bases numbered 8, after V lost 0 bases and J lost 6 bases. CDR1 and CDR2 (germline): SQVTM, ANQGSEA. The CDR3 spans 14 residues. The CDR3 DNA reads as TGCAGCGTTGAAGATAGGGAGGGAGCGGTCGAGCAGTACTTC. Its protein product is CSVEDREGAVEQYF.

The chain couples TRBV5-6 to TRBJ1-2, with no clear D. There are 12 residues in the CDR3. Trimming pared 3 bases from V and 5 bases from J, leaving 8 bases between. CDR1 is SGHDT and CDR2 is YYEEEE in the germline V gene. The CDR3 spells CASSSQLYGYTF. CDR3 coding DNA: TGTGCCAGCAGCTCACAGCTTTATGGCTACACCTTC.

The chain uses TRBV28 and TRBJ2-3; D gene unclear. The CDR3 runs 13 residues. Germline lookup yields CDR1 MDHEN and CDR2 SYDVKM. V was cut by 6 bases and J by 4 bases, with 11 bases left in between. The CDR3 spells CASRTIGSDTQYF. The CDR3 region has the DNA TGTGCCAGCAGAACAATCGGGTCAGATACGCAGTATTTT.

This chain connects TRBV7-9 to TRBJ1-5; D gene ambiguous. CDR1 is SEHNR, CDR2 FQNEAQ, per germline (reference sequence). V shed 5 bases and J shed 3 bases, with 11 bases lying between them. CDR3 length: 14 residues. In nucleotides, the CDR3 is TGTGCCAGCAGCCACAACAGTCCCAATCAGCCCCAGCATTTT. Translating gives CASSHNSPNQPQHF.

The chain recombines TRBV27 with TRBJ2-1, with TRBD1 matching 7 bases. Germline V gene sequence: CDR1 MNHEY, CDR2 SMNVEV (reference sequence). The CDR3 has 12 amino acids. After removal of 8 bases from V and 8 bases from J, the junction contained 6 bases not matched to a gene. For the CDR3, the DNA is TGTGCCAGCCGACAGGGATCCTATGAGCAGTTCTTC. Translated: CASRQGSYEQFF.

CDR3 amino acids: CASSDSAAGGGNEQFF. The CDR3 DNA sequence: TGTGCCAGCAGTGACTCCGCAGCGGGGGGGGGCAATGAGCAGTTCTTC. This chain links TRBV6-4 with TRBJ2-1; 10 bases fit TRBD2. The CDR3 runs to 16 residues. Trimming cost V 0 bases and J 6 bases; bases outside gene matches: 5. Germline values: CDR1 MRHNA, CDR2 SNTAGT.

The V and J genes are TRBV19 and TRBJ2-2; 9 bases are shared with TRBD2. Germline loops: CDR1 LNHDA, CDR2 SQIVND (reference sequence). The CDR3 is 18 residues long. V was clipped by 7 bases and J by 8 bases; unmatched bases: 20. CDR3 in amino acids: CASNQLAGLGPLRGELFF. CDR3 DNA sequence: TGTGCCAGTAACCAACTAGCGGGCCTAGGGCCCCTTCGAGGGGAGCTGTTTTTT.

For this clone: A read error may account for a junction end that differs from germline. V and J are TRBV28 and TRBJ2-7; 8 nucleotides match TRBD1. CDR1 MDHEN and CDR2 SYDVKM come from the germline V gene. This CDR3 comprises 12 residues. The DNA of the CDR3 is TGTGCCAGCAGGGACGCTGGACAGGGTCTCAACTTC. Protein sequence: CASRDAGQGLNF.

The CDR3 is CASSPGGYEQYF. The CDR3 DNA sequence: TGTGCCAGCAGCCCCGGGGGGTACGAGCAGTACTTC. The V call is TRBV9, the J call TRBJ2-7; TRBD2 aligns across 7 bases. Trimming at V came to 4 bases and at J to 4 bases, leaving 2 bases not matched to a gene. Germline CDR1 and CDR2: SGDLS and YYNGEE. The CDR3 runs 12 residues.

This clone was seen more than once but under ten times. The chain recombines TRBV2 with TRBJ2-7; a possible D gene is TRBD1 (6 bases). V was pared by 1 base and J by 4 bases, with 8 bases between. CDR3 length: 13 amino acids. CDR1 is SNHLY, CDR2 FYNNEI, per germline. In nucleotides, the CDR3 is TGTGCCAGCAGTGAAGGGACAGCGTACGAGCAGTACTTC. Protein: CASSEGTAYEQYF.

V gene TRBV7-2 combines with J gene TRBJ2-1, with 9 positions matching TRBD1. V was clipped by 7 bases and J by 6 bases; unmatched bases: 10. CDR1 is SGHTA, CDR2 FQGNSA, per germline. The CDR3 is 15 residues long. CDR3 sequence (DNA): TGTGCCAGCACCCATCCTCTGACAGGGGGCAATGAGCAGTTCTTC. This encodes CASTHPLTGGNEQFF. The variable domain in full, with the rest retrieved from reference TRBV7-2 and TRBJ2-1, is GAGVSQSPSNKVTEKGKDVELRCDPISGHTALYWYRQSLGQGLEFLIYFQGNSAPDKSGLPSDRFSAERTGGSVSTLTIQRTQQEDSAVYLCASTHPLTGGNEQFFGPGTRLTVL.

The chain recombines TRBV9 with TRBJ1-2; tentatively, D is TRBD1 (5 bases). Germline V CDR1 and CDR2: SGDLS, YYNGEE. The germline V and J ends were trimmed by 4 bases and 8 bases, with 15 bases remaining between them. This CDR3 contains 13 residues. The CDR3 bases are TGTGCCAGCAGCCCCCGACAGTTCGTGGGCTACACCTTC. Its protein product is CASSPRQFVGYTF.

V gene TRBV7-9 combines with J gene TRBJ1-1; 8 bases agree with TRBD1. Germline V gives CDR1 SEHNR, CDR2 FQNEAQ (reference sequence). J was trimmed by 4 bases and V by 5 bases; bases with no gene match: 9. This CDR3 spans 15 amino acids. CDR3 region: CASSTRQGLATEAFF. As DNA, the CDR3 is TGTGCCAGCAGCACTCGACAGGGGCTGGCCACTGAAGCTTTCTTT.

The V and J genes are TRBV7-7 and TRBJ2-3, with TRBD2 matching over 10 bases. From germline, CDR1 is SSHAT and CDR2 FNYEAQ (reference sequence). The CDR3 consists of 17 residues. V shed 5 bases, J shed 0 bases, and the junction held 8 bases outside the gene matches. The CDR3 DNA is TGTGCCAGCAGCCCGTCTAGCGGGGGCCTCAGCACAGATACGCAGTATTTT. This gives the protein CASSPSSGGLSTDTQYF.

This sequence joins TRBV5-5 and TRBJ1-2; possibly TRBD1 for D (5 bases). Germline V gene lookup returns CDR1 SGHKS and CDR2 YYEKEE (reference sequence). The CDR3 covers 13 residues. The V and J ends lost 4 bases and 9 bases respectively, with 16 bases between them. The DNA for the CDR3 is TGTGCCAGCAGCCCGACAGTTTTTTACAGCTACACCTTC. Translated: CASSPTVFYSYTF.

The chain is built from TRBV7-3 and TRBJ2-1, with 8 bases matching TRBD2. From germline, CDR1 is SGHTA and CDR2 FQGTGA. The CDR3 extends over 12 amino acids. After removal of 6 bases from V and 9 bases from J, the junction contained 4 bases not matched to a gene. CDR3 sequence: CASSEAGAEQFF. The DNA for the CDR3 is TGTGCCAGCAGTGAAGCGGGAGCTGAGCAGTTCTTC. The whole variable domain, filled in from reference TRBV7-3 and TRBJ2-1, reads GAGVSQTPSNKVTEKGKYVELRCDPISGHTALYWYRQSLGQGPEFLIYFQGTGAADDSGLPNDRFFAVRPEGSVSTLKIQRTERGDSAVYLCASSEAGAEQFFGPGTRLTVL.

The rearrangement links TRBV7-9 to TRBJ1-1; possibly TRBD1 for D (6 bases). The V end lost 6 bases, the J end lost 4 bases, and 15 bases lay between the germline ends. The CDR3 extends over 14 amino acids. Germline V gene sequence: CDR1 SEHNR, CDR2 FQNEAQ (reference sequence). CDR3 DNA sequence: TGTGCCAGCAGACCCCAAGGGGGAAGCACTGAAGCTTTCTTT. Its protein is CASRPQGGSTEAFF.

The chain combines TRBV4-1 with TRBJ2-7, with 7 bases lining up with TRBD2. The CDR3 is made up of 17 amino acids. CDR1 and CDR2 (germline): MGHRA, YSYEKL. J lost 0 bases, V lost 1 base, and 9 bases had no gene match. The CDR3 sequence is CASSQAVGGSSSYEQYF. CDR3 DNA: TGCGCCAGCAGCCAAGCCGTCGGGGGGTCTAGCTCCTACGAGCAGTACTTC.

The rearrangement links TRBV6-4 to TRBJ1-2, with D perhaps TRBD1 (5 bases). Deletions cut 4 bases from V and 6 bases from J, with 12 bases between. The CDR3 contains 13 residues. The germline CDR1 and CDR2 sequences are MRHNA and SNTAGT. The CDR3: CASSVGRGHGYTF. DNA of the CDR3: TGTGCCAGCAGTGTGGGGCGGGGCCATGGCTACACCTTC.